The subject of this entry is one T cell receptor (beta chain). This clone's antigen is unknown. No much larger clone exists at a distance of one base, and base qualities are not known. In total, about 650 healthy bone marrow donors made up the cohort. All cohort members were sampled while nominally healthy, although unrecorded immune exposures were likely present. The donor was CMV seronegative and belonged to the group of over 300 seronegative cohort members. Every donor gave a peripheral blood sample, and the peripheral blood mononuclear cells from that sample were used for TCR beta sequencing. The Qiagen DNeasy Blood Extraction Kit was used to extract genomic DNA from the blood cell samples. These data belong to a study of cytomegalovirus exposure and HLA in healthy donors (dated by TCRdb to 2016 to 2017). Study-wide context: An earlier analysis of several hundred of the donors reported approximately 280 Gb of sequence data and 117 million unique TCR beta sequences obtained from around 170 million T cells. About 330 gigabases of sequencing data and roughly 80 million unique TCR sequences made up an early release that covered 500 to 650 HLA-typed donors. Of the approximately 370 genotyped donors, more than 75% were placed in the genetic ancestry cluster associated with self-reported Caucasian donors. The study aimed to test whether cataloging public T cell receptors could reveal signatures of past pathogen exposure. The T cell repertoires of around 730 subjects were profiled by immunosequencing and related to cytomegalovirus serostatus. In addition to the first cohort of about 650 subjects, a separate validation cohort of approximately 130 different subjects was used. The study combined high-throughput TCR immunosequencing, statistical association of individual TCRs with disease status, and machine learning to predict cytomegalovirus infection status. To study patterns of TCR occurrence, a later analysis re-analyzed previously published TCR beta repertoires from around 700 donors and added high-resolution HLA genotyping. Rather than drawing on any new phenotypic data, the later analysis identified candidate immune exposures from TCR beta sequences and the way those sequences occurred across donors. An earlier analysis of approximately 640 of the donors applied high-throughput TCR beta sequencing to assess whether each TCR beta V gene segment acted as functional or pseudogenic. Donor age, sex, ethnicity and CMV serostatus were collected together with the repertoire data. Genome-wide SNP genotypes for about three fifths of the roughly 670 donors were used in a later genetic analysis, which treated that subset as a discovery cohort. All discovery cohort repertoires had been generated using a single sequencing platform. Both class I and class II loci were covered by HLA typing, at four-digit resolution. Typing coverage differed by locus: A, B, C, DRB1 and DQB1 were typed in about 629-640 donors, DQA1 in about 510, DPA1 in some 600, and DPB1 in approximately 450. About 5 DR-DQ haplotypes were handled as single units for association and clustering, since linkage in the cohort was strong. Across 300 to 500 genotyped donors of the cohort, an average of about 220,000 unique TCR beta nucleotide sequences per donor were sequenced, and around 20% of those sequences were non-productive.

To prepare the library, the immunoSEQ multiplex PCR assay was applied. A mixture of 60 forward primers for TCR Vbeta segments and 13 reverse primers for TCR Jbeta segments was used in the multiplex PCR. A multiplex PCR assay on genomic DNA amplified the CDR3 region of rearranged TCR beta genes. The amplified TCR beta libraries were sequenced on the Illumina HiSeq System as 87-base-pair reads. As for how the authors treated the data: A later analysis tallied roughly 80 million unique TCR beta chains across the roughly 610 repertoires, and approximately 12 million of those chains were shared by two or more donors. To remove PCR and sequencing errors, raw reads were error-corrected and collapsed into unique sequences using a nearest-neighbor algorithm that merged closely related sequences. CDR3 sequences were aligned to IMGT reference sequences to assign V, D and J gene segments. For a sequence to be retained, at least a six-nucleotide match to both a V gene segment and a J gene segment was required. A rearrangement counted as productive if the CDR3 had no stop codons and remained in frame with V and J, and every other rearrangement counted as non-productive. CDR3 was defined according to IMGT convention as the region running from the second conserved V-encoded cysteine to the conserved J-encoded phenylalanine. The earlier analysis of a few hundred of the donors excluded sequences that lacked an unambiguous match to a single V gene segment. An earlier analysis of several hundred of the donors called V segments functional above 56.7% productive rearrangements and segregating when the between-donor standard deviation exceeded 5%. A statistical classification framework was built for diagnosing cytomegalovirus status from the catalog of TCR beta chain sequences. V and J gene assignment, in a later analysis, came from comparing TCR nucleotide sequences with IMGT/GENE-DB human TR gene sequences. The TCRdist pipeline was used in a later analysis to assign CDR3 sequences and most-parsimonious VDJ recombination scenarios. In a later analysis, every TCR beta chain was defined by the combination of its CDR3 amino acid sequence and its V-gene family, and reads without a unique V-gene family were dropped. In a later analysis, several hundred highly shared, low-generation-probability nucleotide sequences were removed to address suspected cross-contamination and a sequencing artifact. For each public chain, a later analysis derived a clonal expansion index from normalized ranks of inferred template counts within each repertoire. Generation probabilities in a later analysis came from a VDJ recombination model fitted to out-of-frame rearrangements, and those results were checked against IGoR. A later analysis scored TCR-TCR, TCR-HLA and TCR-CMV co-occurrence with hypergeometric tests, applying a repertoire-size bias correction to TCR pairs. To estimate false discovery rates, a later analysis permuted the HLA or CMV assignments 20 times. In a later analysis, co-occurring TCRs were grouped using DBSCAN, with TCRdist sequence similarity added in when clustering inside HLA-allele-positive subsets. Repertoires with fewer than 30,000 or more than 120,000 public chains, plus five repertoires with anomalous nucleotide sharing, were excluded from co-occurrence clustering. As stored in TCRdb, this immuneACCESS dataset retains in-frame rearrangements with V and J assigned. A fraction of the clones does not appear; measured against another copy, unresolved V genes explain less than half of the discrepancy, and the remainder lacks a known reason. The V and J calls and clone size were taken over from that table, and D and trimming were inferred from the DNA. In this sample the table shows around 41,000 clones, under 60% of which occur a single time. The ten largest clonotypes hold roughly 5.6% of the sample.

CDR1 and CDR2, per the germline V gene (reference sequence), are MNHEY and SMNVEV. Trimming removed 5 bases from V and 4 bases from J, leaving 11 bases between the germline ends. From the cysteine up to the phenylalanine, the CDR3 has a length of 13 residues. Only CDR3 DNA remains: 39 bases, in frame from the first base. Overall results and qualifications from the work: In a later genetic analysis, a missense DCLRE1C variant was associated with V-gene and J-gene trimming of TCR beta chains, and the association was replicated in an independent cohort. In a later analysis, HLA-associated TCR beta chains were found to be more clonally expanded and to have lower generation probabilities than equally common non-associated chains. Linkage disequilibrium might explain the correlated functional status among segregating V segments, but an unknown experimental factor could not be excluded. Assigning TCR associations to individual alleles was difficult when HLA alleles, especially DR and DQ, strongly co-occurred. While some public TCRs were present in many individuals, most TCR sequences turned up only very rarely across donors. In both the original and validation cohorts, the classifier was reported to diagnose cytomegalovirus status with high specificity and sensitivity. CMV serostatus was the only immune exposure information available for the cohort. The 87-base-pair reads could not distinguish some IMGT-functional V segments, including TRBV6-2 and TRBV6-3, so those segments were excluded. A total of roughly 160 TCR beta chains were listed by the study as associated with cytomegalovirus. Three of the identified cytomegalovirus-associated TCR beta chains were confirmed in vitro to be specific for cytomegalovirus antigens. In a later analysis, most CMV-associated TCR beta chains were found to appear HLA-restricted, with HLA associations seemingly driven largely by CMV exposure. An earlier analysis of approximately 540 of the donors showed that most TCR beta V segments appeared in productive rearrangements either about 87% or about 30% of the time, which broadly matched IMGT annotations. About 17 rarely observed V segments, including chromosome 9 orphons, were excluded from the earlier analysis of approximately 500 of the donors because counts were too low. According to a later analysis, parvovirus B19, influenza, CMV and Epstein-Barr virus appeared linked to several top co-occurrence clusters. The authors suggested that the approach could potentially be generalized to other disease states and immunological phenotypes. Specific HLA alleles were associated with roughly 17,000 TCR beta sequences at a false discovery rate of 0.05 in a later analysis. Compared with the roughly 700-donor mean, donors in an Asian-associated ancestry cluster had fewer N-insertions in productive TCRs, according to a later genetic analysis. In this cohort, only TCR beta chains were sequenced, and detectable features were limited by the absence of alpha or paired-chain data. HLA typing was unavailable for some donors at each locus, so association tests used only the typed subset. A further reported finding was that TCR beta sequences accurately predicted the HLA-A and HLA-B alleles for most subjects in the first cohort. Roughly uniform sequencing depth across donors was assumed in presence/absence analyses, although this assumption may not hold. In a later analysis, TCR association rates were found to vary across HLA loci, with the most associated TCRs seen for DRB1 alleles and the fewest for HLA-C alleles. A group of highly shared sequence variants was considered likely to be a technical artifact of the sequencing pipeline.

The V and J segments used are TRBV27 and TRBJ2-5; the best D guess is TRBD2, with 6 bases matching. The sample taken for sequencing was PBMCs. The source is a man aged 55-75 years in good health and CMV-seronegative. The sequenced DNA: TGTGCCAGCAGTCTGGACTACTTAGAGACCCAGTACTTC. It translates to CASSLDYLETQYF.